The source of this TCR beta chain is a study of cytomegalovirus exposure and HLA in healthy donors. Study overall: The early release's HLA-typed donors yielded some 85 million unique TCRs. Study observations and caveats: Fewer N-insertions (relative to the approximately 700-donor mean) were reportedly seen in an Asian-associated ancestry cluster in a later analysis.

CDR1 and CDR2 from the germline V gene are SGHRS and YFSETQ. V lost 3 bases and J lost 4; bases outside the gene matches: 5. This CDR3 has 14 amino acids. Notes on this clone: Its antigen is still unknown.

Researchers ran the PCR with 60 Vbeta and 13 Jbeta primers. Profiling relied on immunoSEQ multiplex PCR, and the TCRdb table lists in-frame clones only, not all of them. The sample shows 40,000 to 45,000 clones, around 56% of them seen only once. The sample consisted of PBMCs. This TCR derives from a man aged 55 to 70 in good health and CMV-seronegative. The rearrangement uses TRBV5-1 and TRBJ2-3; 7 bases match TRBD1. DNA of the CDR3: TGCGCCAGCAGCTCCCAGGGGGTCCCAGATACGCAGTATTTT. Its protein is CASSSQGVPDTQYF.